One T cell receptor beta chain is described in this entry. Its antigen is undetermined. The data are from a study of high-grade serous ovarian cancer treatment subgroups. TCRdb's copy holds only in-frame clones and misses some; the assay was immunoSEQ multiplex PCR. The sample consists of around 30,000 clones, roughly 80% of them appearing once. Tumor samples were taken before definitive surgery or chemotherapy. The CDR3 is 16 residues long. Germline V gene sequence: CDR1 MGHRA, CDR2 YSYEKL. V lost 1 base and J 4 bases, leaving 17 bases between the germline ends. General study findings and limits: TCR clonal relatedness correlated positively with neoantigen level.

This sequence joins TRBV4-1 and TRBJ2-7; maybe TRBD1 (5 bases). Sequenced sample: tumor tissue. The sequence derives from a human donor with high-grade serous ovarian cancer. The CDR3 here is CASSQVDMGFSYEQYF. The CDR3 bases are TGCGCCAGCAGCCAAGTGGACATGGGATTTTCGTACGAGCAGTACTTC.